The clone carrying this T cell receptor (beta chain) was seen only a few times. Its antigen is still unknown. These data come from a study of OX40 agonist ivuxolimab in advanced cancers. Study summary: Patients treated during dose escalation were battling hepatocellular carcinoma, melanoma, renal cell or head and neck cancer. The eligibility criteria allowed prior anti-PD-1, anti-PD-L1 or anti-CTLA-4 therapy, and 40% had some.

Study results and limitations: At doses 0.1 to 3.0 mg/kg, CD4+ and CD8+ clones expanded.

The V and J ends lost 5 bases and 0 bases respectively, with 8 bases between them. The CDR3 is 15 amino acids. Germline values: CDR1 MDHEN, CDR2 SYDVKM. Profiled with immunoSEQ multiplex PCR; TCRdb holds only in-frame clones, not every one. The table shows tens of thousands of clones, with roughly four fifths occurring only once. Systemic immunosuppression or a history of autoimmune disease excluded patients. The V call is TRBV28, the J call TRBJ2-6; no firm D call. The sequencing here drew on CD4+ or CD8+ T cells sorted from blood, taken in a trial of the OX40 agonist ivuxolimab. The clonotype comes from an adult with an advanced solid tumor such as melanoma, head and neck, liver or kidney cancer. CDR3 sequence: CASSPSTSGANVLTF. DNA of the CDR3: TGTGCCAGCAGTCCCTCCACCTCTGGGGCCAACGTCCTGACTTTC.